What follows are 26 T cell receptor beta chains derived from one specimen sequenced in a study of cytomegalovirus exposure and HLA in healthy donors. Researchers ran the PCR with 60 Vbeta and 13 Jbeta primers. Here immunoSEQ multiplex PCR was the method, and the copy in TCRdb shows in-frame clones only, minus some. The table has 200,000 or so clones, almost 80% seen once. Sequenced: PBMCs. The receptor source for this set is a man aged 18 to 29 in good health and CMV-seronegative.

This clone has just one count. This chain joins TRBV4-3 and TRBJ2-2; 8 bases are shared with TRBD1. The CDR3 loop spans 17 amino acids. The germline CDR1 and CDR2 sequences are LGHNA and YSLEER. V trimming: 3 bases; J trimming: 0 bases; junction bases outside the gene matches: 6. CDR3 nucleotides: TGCGCCAGCAGCCATCCCCTGGGACAGGCGAACACCGGGGAGCTGTTTTTT. Amino acids: CASSHPLGQANTGELFF.

This chain links TRBV6-6 with TRBJ2-5; tentatively, D is TRBD1 (6 bases). Germline CDR1 MNHNY, CDR2 SVGAGI (reference sequence). This CDR3 contains 13 residues. V gave up 7 bases and J gave up 1 base, with 10 bases separating them. Here the CDR3 DNA reads TGTGCCAGCAACAGGGACCGCCAAGAGACCCAGTACTTC. Its translation: CASNRDRQETQYF.

The chain joins TRBV30 to TRBJ1-2; the D gene is possibly TRBD1 (6 bases). Trimming left V 2 bases short and J 9 bases short, with 10 bases between. The CDR3 runs to 11 residues. The germline gives CDR1 GTSNPN, CDR2 SVGIG (reference sequence). In DNA, the CDR3 is TGTGCCTGGAGTCCTCAGGGGAGCTACACCTTC. As protein: CAWSPQGSYTF.

This clone was detected only once. The V gene is TRBV27, the J gene TRBJ1-4, with D maybe TRBD1 (5 bases). Germline CDR1 and CDR2: MNHEY and SMNVEV (reference sequence). V dropped 5 bases and J dropped 8 bases, with 12 bases sitting between them. The CDR3 contains 13 residues. Written as DNA, the CDR3 is TGTGCCAGCAGTGCGGGAGGGGAGGAAAAACTGTTTTTT. The encoded protein is CASSAGGEEKLFF.

This chain joins TRBV19 and TRBJ2-2; D unclear. The germline CDR1 and CDR2 sequences are LNHDA and SQIVND (reference sequence). Trimming pared 5 bases from V and 3 bases from J, leaving 10 bases between. This CDR3 has 14 amino acids. CDR3 nucleotide sequence: TGTGCCAGTAGTGCTCCCGGTTACACCGGGGAGCTGTTTTTT. It translates to CASSAPGYTGELFF.

V gene TRBV19 combines with J gene TRBJ1-2; 8 positions match TRBD1. Germline assignment: CDR1 LNHDA and CDR2 SQIVND (reference sequence). After removal of 4 bases from V and 6 bases from J, the junction contained 7 bases not matched to a gene. The length of the CDR3 is 14 residues. The CDR3 coding sequence is TGTGCCAGTAGTAAGAGACAGGGGCTAGATGGCTACACCTTC. This gives the protein CASSKRQGLDGYTF.

This clone came up once. V usage is TRBV5-4 and J usage is TRBJ2-2, with D perhaps matching TRBD2 (7 bases). Looked up from germline, CDR1 is SGHNT and CDR2 is YYREEE (reference sequence). CDR3 size: 16 residues. The ends were cut back, 4 bases at V and 5 bases at J, with 18 bases in the middle. CDR3: CASSRAPGGRTGELFF. Here the CDR3 DNA reads TGTGCCAGCAGCCGAGCCCCGGGGGGCAGGACCGGGGAGCTGTTTTTT.

Here the CDR3 reads CASTGQGLGNQPQHF. CDR3 sequence (DNA): TGTGCCAGTACGGGACAGGGTCTCGGCAATCAGCCCCAGCATTTT. The chain is built from TRBV6-1 and TRBJ1-5, with 9 nucleotides matching TRBD1. The CDR3 consists of 15 residues. The V gene's germline CDR1 is MNHNS and CDR2 SASEGT. V trimming: 9 bases; J trimming: 2 bases; junction bases outside the gene matches: 8.

This chain links TRBV7-8 with TRBJ1-2; D gene ambiguous. Germline values: CDR1 SGHVS, CDR2 FQNEAQ. The CDR3 is 15 amino acids. With 0 bases removed from V and 0 bases from J, the gap between germline ends came to 8 bases. As DNA, the CDR3 is TGTGCCAGCAGCTTAGCGGCGGGGTCTAACTATGGCTACACCTTC. Translating gives CASSLAAGSNYGYTF.

The chain combines TRBV5-6 with TRBJ2-1, with 9 bases lining up with TRBD1. Germline-derived CDR1 and CDR2 are SGHDT and YYEEEE. The V gene end was trimmed by 2 bases and the J gene end by 8 bases; junction bases not matched to a gene: 5. The CDR3 runs 14 residues. The CDR3 protein is CASSFRDRVHEQFF. Written as DNA, the CDR3 is TGTGCCAGCAGCTTCCGGGACAGGGTGCATGAGCAGTTCTTC.

The genes are TRBV2 and TRBJ2-7; D perhaps matches TRBD2 (7 bases). The CDR3 spans 16 residues. Germline assignment: CDR1 SNHLY and CDR2 FYNNEI. V shed 2 bases and J shed 3 bases, with 17 bases lying between them. The CDR3 here is CASSETSGNRVYEQYF. CDR3 DNA sequence: TGTGCCAGCAGTGAAACGAGCGGGAACAGGGTCTACGAGCAGTACTTC.

The genes are TRBV4-3 and TRBJ2-7, with TRBD2 as a possible D gene (5 bases). CDR1 and CDR2 (germline): LGHNA, YSLEER. The CDR3 is made up of 15 amino acids. Trimming left V 0 bases short and J 0 bases short, with 9 bases between. In nucleotides, the CDR3 is TGCGCCAGCAGCCAAGAGACTGGACTCTCCTACGAGCAGTACTTC. It codes for CASSQETGLSYEQYF.

The rearrangement joins TRBV30 to TRBJ2-7, with D unresolved. Germline assignment: CDR1 GTSNPN and CDR2 SVGIG (reference sequence). V was shortened by 0 bases and J by 7 bases, with 10 bases between the two germline ends. CDR3 length equals 12 residues. The CDR3 region is CAWSVQKLEQYF. The CDR3 nucleotides read TGTGCCTGGAGTGTTCAAAAATTGGAGCAGTACTTC.

The chain joins TRBV6-5 to TRBJ2-1; TRBD2 matches at 13 bases. The length of the CDR3 is 15 residues. Unmatched junction bases numbered 6, after V lost 5 bases and J lost 8 bases. Germline CDR1 is MNHEY and CDR2 is SVGAGI. This chain's CDR3 is CASSTGLAGEDEQFF. The CDR3, as DNA: TGTGCCAGCAGTACCGGACTAGCGGGAGAAGATGAGCAGTTCTTC.

The chain links TRBV4-2 to TRBJ1-3, with D perhaps TRBD1 (6 bases). Germline CDR1 reads LGHNA; CDR2 reads YNFKEQ. V was shortened by 1 base and J by 4 bases, with 11 bases between the two germline ends. The length of the CDR3 is 15 residues. The CDR3 coding sequence is TGTGCCAGCAGCCAAGTACAGGGAGAGGGAAACACCATATATTTT. Translated, it gives CASSQVQGEGNTIYF.

The chain carries TRBV7-3 and TRBJ2-7, with 9 bases matching TRBD1. Germline CDR1 and CDR2: SGHTA and FQGTGA. V lost 5 bases to trimming and J lost 5 bases; unmatched junction nucleotides: 16. The CDR3 runs to 17 residues. CDR3 protein: CASSVSPFTGGGNEQYF. CDR3 coding DNA: TGTGCCAGCAGCGTTAGTCCCTTTACAGGGGGCGGCAACGAGCAGTACTTC.

The V gene is TRBV19, the J gene TRBJ1-1; 9 bases are a match to TRBD1. Unmatched junction bases numbered 7, after V lost 3 bases and J lost 5 bases. From germline, CDR1 is LNHDA and CDR2 SQIVND (reference sequence). The CDR3 runs to 15 residues. CDR3 in DNA: TGTGCCAGTAGTATCCAGGGACAGGGAGCTACTGAAGCTTTCTTT. This translates into CASSIQGQGATEAFF.

The V and J genes are TRBV9 and TRBJ1-1, with no clear D. The CDR3 consists of 12 residues. CDR1 and CDR2 (germline): SGDLS, YYNGEE. V lost 0 bases to trimming and J lost 5 bases, with 5 bases between them. CDR3 sequence reads: CASSVGETEAFF. The CDR3 DNA reads as TGTGCCAGCAGCGTAGGGGAGACTGAAGCTTTCTTT.

V and J are TRBV15 and TRBJ2-5; 8 bases match TRBD2. With the DNA end fitting TRBJ2-7 better, the J assignment may be wrong. Germline CDR1 LNHNV, CDR2 YYDKDF (reference sequence). There are 14 residues in the CDR3. The CDR3 region is CATSNTGGAYEQYF. The CDR3 DNA follows: TGTGCCACCAGCAACACCGGGGGGGCCTACGAGCAGTACTTC.

The chain joins TRBV5-4 to TRBJ1-6; 9 bases align to TRBD1. The CDR3 runs 14 residues. Germline V gene sequence: CDR1 SGHNT, CDR2 YYREEE (reference sequence). Trimming took 3 bases from V and 8 from J; bases not matched to a gene: 3. The CDR3 is CASSSGQGHSPLHF. DNA for the CDR3: TGTGCCAGCAGCTCCGGACAGGGGCATTCACCCCTCCACTTT.

The gene calls are TRBV18 and TRBJ1-6; D unresolved. CDR1 and CDR2 (germline): KGHSH, LQKENI. The V end lost 3 bases, the J end lost 6 bases, and 9 bases lay between the germline ends. The CDR3 sequence is 14 residues long. CDR3 DNA: TGTGCCAGCTCACCTGCGGGGTTTAATTCACCCCTCCACTTT. As protein: CASSPAGFNSPLHF.

This chain joins TRBV5-8 and TRBJ2-7; the D gene is possibly TRBD2 (5 bases). The V gene lost 5 bases and the J gene lost 6 bases, with 18 bases spanning the gap. The length of the CDR3 is 14 residues. The germline CDR1 and CDR2 sequences are SGHTS and YDEGEE. For the CDR3, the DNA is TGTGCCAGCAGATTAAGCGGAAGCAGGAGCGAGCAGTACTTC. Amino acids: CASRLSGSRSEQYF.

The gene calls are TRBV11-3 and TRBJ2-1; 9 bases align to TRBD2. J gave up 4 bases and V 0 bases, and 7 bases lay outside the gene matches. CDR3 length: 17 residues. Germline-derived CDR1 and CDR2 are SGHNT and YENEEA. DNA for the CDR3: TGTGCCAGCAGCTTAGATAGGCGTCTAGCGGGGTACAATGAGCAGTTCTTC. It yields the protein CASSLDRRLAGYNEQFF.

The rearrangement links TRBV4-3 to TRBJ2-1; 11 bases agree with TRBD2. This CDR3 has 16 residues. The V segment lost 3 bases and the J segment 9 bases; nucleotides outside the gene matches: 10. The germline CDR1 and CDR2 sequences are LGHNA and YSLEER. DNA for the CDR3: TGCGCCAGCAGCCAGGATACTAGCGGGAGAACCTGTGAGCAGTTCTTC. This encodes CASSQDTSGRTCEQFF.

The DNA for the CDR3 is TGTGCCAGCAGTTATGGTACAGGGGATGAAAAACTGTTTTTT. Encoded protein: CASSYGTGDEKLFF. The chain uses TRBV7-6 and TRBJ1-4; TRBD1 aligns across 7 bases. V was pared by 6 bases and J by 6 bases, with 7 bases of the junction left unmatched. This CDR3 is built from 14 residues. Per the germline V gene, CDR1 is SGHVS and CDR2 is FNYEAQ.

As DNA, the CDR3 is TGTGCCAGCAGCTTGATCTCAGGGTCAGGAGAGACCCAGTACTTC. Translated, it gives CASSLISGSGETQYF. This chain connects TRBV5-4 to TRBJ2-5, with a weak D call TRBD1 (5 bases). The CDR3 has 15 amino acids. Trimming removed 1 base from V and 4 bases from J, with 14 bases in between. The germline gives CDR1 SGHNT, CDR2 YYREEE (reference sequence).